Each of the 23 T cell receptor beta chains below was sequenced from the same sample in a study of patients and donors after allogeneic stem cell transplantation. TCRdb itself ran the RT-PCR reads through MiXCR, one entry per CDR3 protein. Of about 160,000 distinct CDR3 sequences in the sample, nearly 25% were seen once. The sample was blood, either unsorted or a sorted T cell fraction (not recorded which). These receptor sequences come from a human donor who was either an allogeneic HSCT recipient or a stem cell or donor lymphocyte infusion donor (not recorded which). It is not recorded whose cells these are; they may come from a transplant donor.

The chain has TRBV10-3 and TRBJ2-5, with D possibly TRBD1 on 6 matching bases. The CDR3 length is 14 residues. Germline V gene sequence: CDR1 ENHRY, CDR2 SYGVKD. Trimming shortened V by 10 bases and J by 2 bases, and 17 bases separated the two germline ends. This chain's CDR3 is CASRETGSQETQYF. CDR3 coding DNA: TGTGCCAGCCGAGAAACAGGGAGTCAAGAGACCCAGTACTTC.

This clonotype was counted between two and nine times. The CDR3 loop is CSARDGLAGWFSSYNEQFF. The DNA of the CDR3 is TGCAGTGCTAGAGACGGACTAGCGGGGTGGTTCAGCTCCTACAATGAGCAGTTCTTC. This rearrangement joins TRBV20-1 to TRBJ2-1, with TRBD2 identical over 12 bases. The germline CDR1 and CDR2 sequences are DFQATT and SNEGSKA (reference sequence). The V segment lost 0 bases and the J segment 0 bases; nucleotides outside the gene matches: 9. The CDR3 sequence is 19 residues long.

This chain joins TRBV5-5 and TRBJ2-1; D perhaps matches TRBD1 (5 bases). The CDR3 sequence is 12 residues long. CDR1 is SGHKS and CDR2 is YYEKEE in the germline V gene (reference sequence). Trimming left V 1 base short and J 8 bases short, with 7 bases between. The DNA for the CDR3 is TGTGCCAGCAGCTTGCAGGGTTATGAGCAGTTCTTC. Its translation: CASSLQGYEQFF.

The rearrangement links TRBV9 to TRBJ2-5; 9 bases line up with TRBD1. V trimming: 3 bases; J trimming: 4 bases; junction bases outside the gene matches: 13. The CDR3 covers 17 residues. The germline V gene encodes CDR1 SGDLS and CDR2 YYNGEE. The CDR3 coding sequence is TGTGCCAGCAGCGACCCCAGGACAGGGGCTTTTAGAGAGACCCAGTACTTC. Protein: CASSDPRTGAFRETQYF.

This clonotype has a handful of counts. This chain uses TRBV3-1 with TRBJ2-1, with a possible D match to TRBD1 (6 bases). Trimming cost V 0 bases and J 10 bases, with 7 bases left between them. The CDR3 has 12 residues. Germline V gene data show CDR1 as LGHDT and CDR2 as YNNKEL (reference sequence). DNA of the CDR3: TGTGCCAGCAGCCAAGACACAGGGGAGCAGTTCTTC. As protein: CASSQDTGEQFF.

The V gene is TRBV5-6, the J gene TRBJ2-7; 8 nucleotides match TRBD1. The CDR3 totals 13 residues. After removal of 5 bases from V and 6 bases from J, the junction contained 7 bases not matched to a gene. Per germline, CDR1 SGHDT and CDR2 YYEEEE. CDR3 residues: CASSLTGGGEQYF. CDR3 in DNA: TGTGCCAGCAGTCTTACAGGGGGAGGCGAGCAGTACTTC.

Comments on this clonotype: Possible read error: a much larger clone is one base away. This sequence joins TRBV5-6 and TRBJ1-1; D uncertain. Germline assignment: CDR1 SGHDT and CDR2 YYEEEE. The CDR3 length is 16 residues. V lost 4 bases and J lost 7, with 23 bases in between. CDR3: CASSTVFTGWRSEAFF. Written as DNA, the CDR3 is TGTGCCAGCAGCACCGTTTTTACGGGTTGGAGGAGTGAAGCTTTCTTT. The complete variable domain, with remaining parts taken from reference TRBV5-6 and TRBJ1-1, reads DAGVTQSPTHLIKTRGQQVTLRCSPKSGHDTVSWYQQALGQGPQFIFQYYEEEERQRGNFPDRFSGHQFPNYSSELNVNALLLGDSALYLCASSTVFTGWRSEAFFGQGTRLTVV.

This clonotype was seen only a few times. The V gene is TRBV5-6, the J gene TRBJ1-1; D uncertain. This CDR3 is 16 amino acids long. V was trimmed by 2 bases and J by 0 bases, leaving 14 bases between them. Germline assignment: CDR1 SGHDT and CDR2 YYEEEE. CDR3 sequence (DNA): TGTGCCAGCAGCTTTGAGATGGCAAGACTGAACACTGAAGCTTTCTTT. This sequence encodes CASSFEMARLNTEAFF.

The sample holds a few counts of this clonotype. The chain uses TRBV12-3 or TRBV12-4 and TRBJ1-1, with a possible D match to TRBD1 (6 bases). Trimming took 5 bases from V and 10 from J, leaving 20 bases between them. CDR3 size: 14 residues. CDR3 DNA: TGTGCCAGCAGTCCCCCAAACTCGAGGGGGTTAGCTTTCTTT. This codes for CASSPPNSRGLAFF.

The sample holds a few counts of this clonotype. CDR3 residues: CASSQDNAALYTEAFF. Written as DNA, the CDR3 is TGCGCCAGCAGCCAAGATAATGCAGCCCTCTACACTGAAGCTTTCTTT. The V gene is TRBV4-3, the J gene TRBJ1-1, with D unclear. This CDR3 has 16 residues. Trimming removed 0 bases from V and 3 bases from J, with 14 bases in between. Germline assignment: CDR1 LGHNA and CDR2 YSLEER.

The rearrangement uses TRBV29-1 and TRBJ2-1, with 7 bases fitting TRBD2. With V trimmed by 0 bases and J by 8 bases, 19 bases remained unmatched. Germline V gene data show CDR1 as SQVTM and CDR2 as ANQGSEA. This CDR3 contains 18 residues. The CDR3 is CSVEDRLSPTSTRDEQFF. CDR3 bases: TGCAGCGTTGAAGATAGACTGTCGCCGACTAGCACCCGCGATGAGCAGTTCTTC.

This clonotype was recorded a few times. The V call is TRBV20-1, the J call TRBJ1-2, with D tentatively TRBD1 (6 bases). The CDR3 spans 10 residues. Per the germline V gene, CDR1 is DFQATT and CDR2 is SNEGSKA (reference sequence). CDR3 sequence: CRTGSYGYTF. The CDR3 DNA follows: TGCAGGACAGGCAGCTATGGCTACACCTTC.

The CDR3 loop is CASSRRATNEKLFF. Here the CDR3 DNA reads TGTGCCAGCAGCCGCAGAGCAACTAATGAAAAACTGTTTTTT. The genes are TRBV14 and TRBJ1-4; D not certain. The germline V gene encodes CDR1 SGHDN and CDR2 FVKESK. The V gene lost 4 bases and the J gene lost 0 bases, with 6 bases spanning the gap. CDR3 length equals 14 residues.

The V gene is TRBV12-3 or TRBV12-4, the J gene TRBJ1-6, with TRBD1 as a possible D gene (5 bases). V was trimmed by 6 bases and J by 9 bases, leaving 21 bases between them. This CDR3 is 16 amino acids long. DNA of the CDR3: TGTGCCAGCAGCTTATCGGAGGGACTCGGGAGTTCACCCCTCCACTTT. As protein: CASSLSEGLGSSPLHF.

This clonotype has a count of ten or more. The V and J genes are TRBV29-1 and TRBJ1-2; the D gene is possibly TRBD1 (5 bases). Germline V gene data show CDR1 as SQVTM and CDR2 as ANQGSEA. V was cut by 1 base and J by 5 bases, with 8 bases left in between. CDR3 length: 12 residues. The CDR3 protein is CSVEVGTYGYTF. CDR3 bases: TGCAGCGTTGAAGTTGGGACTTATGGCTACACCTTC.

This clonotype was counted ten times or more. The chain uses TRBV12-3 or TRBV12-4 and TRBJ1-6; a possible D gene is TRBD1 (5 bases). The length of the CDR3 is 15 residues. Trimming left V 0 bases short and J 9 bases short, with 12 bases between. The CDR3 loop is CASSLAKGRTSPLHF. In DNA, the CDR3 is TGTGCCAGCAGTTTAGCTAAGGGGCGGACTTCACCCCTCCACTTT.

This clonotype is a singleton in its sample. CDR3 bases: TGTGCCAGCAGTTTCGTCGGAGAAGAGACCCAGTACTTC. Translation: CASSFVGEETQYF. The J gene is TRBJ2-5, the V gene TRBV6-2 or TRBV6-3, with D uncertain. V lost 4 bases to trimming and J lost 3 bases, with 9 bases between them. The CDR3 is 13 amino acids. Germline assignment: CDR1 MNHEY and CDR2 SVGEGT.

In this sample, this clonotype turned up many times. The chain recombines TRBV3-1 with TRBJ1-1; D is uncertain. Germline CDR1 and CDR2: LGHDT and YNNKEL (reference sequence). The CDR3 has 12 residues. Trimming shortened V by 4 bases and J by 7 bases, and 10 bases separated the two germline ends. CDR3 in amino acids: CASSPLAGEAFF. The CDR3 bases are TGTGCCAGCAGCCCACTCGCGGGTGAAGCTTTCTTT.

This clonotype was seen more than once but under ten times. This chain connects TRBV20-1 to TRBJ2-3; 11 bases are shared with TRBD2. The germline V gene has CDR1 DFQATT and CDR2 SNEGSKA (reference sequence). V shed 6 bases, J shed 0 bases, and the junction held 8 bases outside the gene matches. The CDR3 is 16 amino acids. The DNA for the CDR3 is TGCAGTGCAGTCATCCGGACTAGCGGGAGCACAGATACGCAGTATTTT. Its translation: CSAVIRTSGSTDTQYF.

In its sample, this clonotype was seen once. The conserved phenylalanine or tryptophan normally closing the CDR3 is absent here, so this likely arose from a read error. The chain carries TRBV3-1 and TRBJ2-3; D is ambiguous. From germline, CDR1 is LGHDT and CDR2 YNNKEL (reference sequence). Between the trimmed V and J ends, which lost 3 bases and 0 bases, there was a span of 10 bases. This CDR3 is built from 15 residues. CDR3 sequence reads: CASSHDLTSTDTQYS. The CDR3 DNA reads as TGTGCCAGCAGCCACGACTTGACTAGCACAGATACGCAGTATTCT.

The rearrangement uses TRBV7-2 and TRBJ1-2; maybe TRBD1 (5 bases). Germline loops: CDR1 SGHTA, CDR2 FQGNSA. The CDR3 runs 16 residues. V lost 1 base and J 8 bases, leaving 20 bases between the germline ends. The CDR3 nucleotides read TGTGCCAGCAGCTTAGAGGGGCTCGTTAGGGAGTACGGCTACACCTTC. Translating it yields CASSLEGLVREYGYTF.

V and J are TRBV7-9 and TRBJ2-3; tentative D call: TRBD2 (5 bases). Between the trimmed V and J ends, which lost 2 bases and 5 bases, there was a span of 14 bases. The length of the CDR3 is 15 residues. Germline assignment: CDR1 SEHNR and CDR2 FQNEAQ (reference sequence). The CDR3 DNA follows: TGTGCCAGCAGCTTACAAGCGGCAGTCGAAGATACGCAGTATTTT. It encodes CASSLQAAVEDTQYF.

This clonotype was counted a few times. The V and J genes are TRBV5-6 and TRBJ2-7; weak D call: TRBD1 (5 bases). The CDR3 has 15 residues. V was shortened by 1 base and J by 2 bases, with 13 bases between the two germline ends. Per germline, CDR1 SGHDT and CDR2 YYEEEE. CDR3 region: CASSLSQGFTYEQYF. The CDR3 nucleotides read TGTGCCAGCAGCTTGAGCCAGGGTTTCACCTACGAGCAGTACTTC.